This T cell receptor (beta chain) emerged from a study of shared clonotypes between healthy human individuals. Overall study: Three plates each covered CD4 naive and memory; CD8 naive two, CD8 memory one.

Naivety among CD8 cells was defined by CD45RO negativity and positive CCR7 selection, thereby excluding terminally differentiated effector memory CD45RA+ cells. The study drew its donors from healthy HIV-negative adults without recent acute infections or vaccinations. In regard to this clone: Its specificity is not known.

The CDR3 has 14 amino acids. Between the trimmed V and J ends, which lost 7 bases and 2 bases, there was a span of 12 bases. Germline V gene sequence: CDR1 SGHNT, CDR2 YYREEE (reference sequence). Study observations and caveats: Rarefaction gave evidence that sorted-subset sequencing remained incomplete despite large depth.

Sequenced by immunoSEQ multiplex PCR; TCRdb stores in-frame clones only, minus some. Counted here are roughly 850,000 clones, roughly 96% occurring once; the ten biggest clones make up under 0.3%. The V and J genes are TRBV5-4 and TRBJ2-2; D not certain. The source material was naive CD8+ T cells sorted from blood. The sequence was collected from a man under 40 in good health. CDR3 in amino acids: CASQNFGNTGELFF. The CDR3 nucleotides are TGTGCCAGCCAGAATTTCGGAAACACCGGGGAGCTGTTTTTT.